The 18 T cell receptor beta chains below come from one sample, sequenced in a study of blood T cells in healthy people across ages. For the second PCR, which ran for 7 to 11 cycles, a sample-barcoded 5' primer and a J-beta primer mix were used. TCRdb processed the 5' RACE reads anew with MiXCR; each CDR3 protein has one entry. Here the sample spans 1.5 million to 2 million distinct CDR3 sequences, 40% to 55% being singletons. Input material: blood. These receptors were obtained from a woman between 35 and 50 years old in good health.

This rearrangement joins TRBV4-2 to TRBJ1-6; no clear D. The CDR3 extends over 14 amino acids. V lost 2 bases and J 8 bases, leaving 10 bases between the germline ends. The germline gives CDR1 LGHNA, CDR2 YNFKEQ. CDR3 loop: CASSQKRVDSPLHF. The CDR3 DNA is TGTGCCAGCAGCCAAAAGCGGGTGGATTCACCCCTCCACTTT.

This chain connects TRBV24-1 to TRBJ2-7, with a tentative D call TRBD2 (6 bases). V was clipped by 7 bases and J by 7 bases, with 16 bases between them. The CDR3 loop spans 13 amino acids. Germline V lookup: CDR1 KGHDR, CDR2 SFDVKD. CDR3 bases: TGTGCCACCAGAGGAGGGGCTCTCAATGAGCAGTACTTC. Translated: CATRGGALNEQYF.

V and J are TRBV11-2 and TRBJ2-7; D remains unclear. The J call may be wrong; the DNA end is better matched by TRBJ2-5. The CDR3 contains 15 residues. In germline, CDR1 is SGHAT, CDR2 FQNNGV. The CDR3 DNA reads TGTGCCAGCAGCTTAGTAATGCGCCGGGCGGAGACCCAGTACTTC. This sequence encodes CASSLVMRRAETQYF.

V gene TRBV7-9 combines with J gene TRBJ2-3, with D perhaps TRBD1 (6 bases). V gave up 6 bases and J gave up 6 bases, with 16 bases separating them. From germline, CDR1 is SEHNR and CDR2 FQNEAQ (reference sequence). The CDR3 loop spans 14 amino acids. The CDR3 DNA sequence: TGTGCCAGCAGTTTGGGCAGGGGTAGCGATACGCAGTATTTT. Translated, it gives CASSLGRGSDTQYF. Complete variable domain (other parts from reference TRBV7-9 and TRBJ2-3): DTGVSQNPRHKITKRGQNVTFRCDPISEHNRLYWYRQTLGQGPEFLTYFQNEAQLEKSRLLSDRFSAERPKGSFSTLEIQRTEQGDSAMYLCASSLGRGSDTQYFGPGTRLTVL.

The CDR3 loop is CSALGQGGNQPQHF. DNA of the CDR3: TGCAGTGCTCTCGGACAGGGTGGCAATCAGCCCCAGCATTTT. The rearrangement joins TRBV20-1 to TRBJ1-5; 8 bases fit TRBD1. This CDR3 contains 14 residues. Germline loops: CDR1 DFQATT, CDR2 SNEGSKA (reference sequence). Trimming at V came to 5 bases and at J to 2 bases, leaving 5 bases not matched to a gene.

This clonotype has just a few counts. The V call is TRBV5-1, the J call TRBJ1-2, with D maybe TRBD1 (6 bases). The CDR3 loop spans 12 amino acids. Trimming took off 4 bases at V and 8 bases at J, with 12 bases between the two ends. Germline values: CDR1 SGHRS, CDR2 YFSETQ. CDR3 bases: TGCGCCAGCAGCCGGGGGGCTGAAGGCTACACCTTC. Its protein is CASSRGAEGYTF.

The rearrangement uses TRBV15 and TRBJ2-1; the match to TRBD2 covers 11 bases. CDR1 and CDR2 from the germline V gene are LNHNV and YYDKDF (reference sequence). The CDR3 totals 18 residues. V trimming: 1 base; J trimming: 7 bases; junction bases outside the gene matches: 12. In nucleotides, the CDR3 is TGTGCCACCAGCAGAGCGGCTAGCGGGGGGCTCAGGGAGAATGAGCAGTTCTTC. Encoded protein: CATSRAASGGLRENEQFF.

The chain recombines TRBV5-6 with TRBJ2-4; tentative D call: TRBD1 (5 bases). The end of the DNA is better explained by TRBJ2-7, so the J call may be wrong. The CDR3 is 14 residues long. Germline CDR1 is SGHDT and CDR2 is YYEEEE. DNA of the CDR3: TGTGCCAGCAGCTTGGCGGACACTGTAGGCGAGCAGTACTTC. This translates into CASSLADTVGEQYF.

CDR3 DNA: TGCGCCAGCAGCTTGGATCGTGTCGGACTAGGGGCCAACGTCCTGACTTTC. Translating it yields CASSLDRVGLGANVLTF. The chain joins TRBV5-1 to TRBJ2-6, with D possibly TRBD2 on 6 matching bases. CDR1 is SGHRS, CDR2 YFSETQ, per germline. Trimming removed 0 bases from V and 4 bases from J, with 14 bases in between. The CDR3 is made up of 17 amino acids.

V gene TRBV5-1 combines with J gene TRBJ1-1; D might be TRBD1 (5 bases). The CDR3 loop spans 16 amino acids. Trimming cost V 2 bases and J 1 base, with 15 bases left between them. The germline gives CDR1 SGHRS, CDR2 YFSETQ. The CDR3 loop reads CASSLIPQGSNTEAFF. The CDR3 DNA follows: TGCGCCAGCAGCTTAATTCCTCAGGGCTCGAACACTGAAGCTTTCTTT.

This clonotype was counted between two and nine times. The chain links TRBV2 to TRBJ2-1, with D perhaps TRBD2 (8 bases). Trimming stripped 11 bases from V and 4 bases from J, with 18 bases between. Germline V gene sequence: CDR1 SNHLY, CDR2 FYNNEI. The CDR3 is 14 amino acids. CDR3 sequence (DNA): TGTGCCGTCGCGGGAGGACAGGAGTACAATGAGCAGTTCTTC. This gives the protein CAVAGGQEYNEQFF. Based on the CDR3 plus reference TRBV2 and TRBJ2-1, the full variable domain is EPEVTQTPSHQVTQMGQEVILRCVPISNHLYFYWYRQILGQKVEFLVSFYNNEISEKSEIFDDQFSVERPDGSNFTLKIRSTKLEDSAMYFCAVAGGQEYNEQFFGPGTRLTVL.

This chain uses TRBV29-1 with TRBJ2-1; D may be TRBD1 (5 bases). This CDR3 has 15 residues. V was trimmed by 4 bases and J by 3 bases, leaving 16 bases between them. Germline V gives CDR1 SQVTM, CDR2 ANQGSEA. CDR3 loop: CSVVEVGLVYNEQFF. CDR3 DNA sequence: TGCAGCGTTGTCGAGGTGGGGCTAGTCTACAATGAGCAGTTCTTC.

The chain is built from TRBV6-1 and TRBJ2-1, with no clear D. Per germline, CDR1 MNHNS and CDR2 SASEGT. The CDR3 runs 15 residues. Trimming pared 6 bases from V and 6 bases from J, leaving 18 bases between. The DNA for the CDR3 is TGTGCCAGCAGCAAAAAGGTCCAGGCCCCCAATGAGCAGTTCTTC. Its protein product is CASSKKVQAPNEQFF.

This clonotype was counted between two and nine times. The CDR3 DNA is TGCAGTGCTCTAAACCTAGTGACTAGCGGGGGGTTCTACAATGAGCAGTTCTTC. Protein: CSALNLVTSGGFYNEQFF. V gene TRBV20-1 combines with J gene TRBJ2-1; 13 bases are a match to TRBD2. The CDR3 loop spans 18 amino acids. The J segment lost 3 bases and the V segment lost 5 bases, leaving 13 bases of the junction unmatched. Per the germline V gene, CDR1 is DFQATT and CDR2 is SNEGSKA (reference sequence).

This clonotype was seen a few times. This sequence joins TRBV28 and TRBJ2-7, with D possibly matching TRBD2 (6 bases). The CDR3 has 15 residues. The germline gives CDR1 MDHEN, CDR2 SYDVKM. Deletions cut 3 bases from V and 3 bases from J, with 15 bases between. The CDR3 protein is CASSLAAWGGYEQYF. The CDR3 nucleotides are TGTGCCAGCAGTTTGGCCGCGTGGGGAGGCTACGAGCAGTACTTC.

The V and J genes are TRBV6-1 and TRBJ2-7, with 12 bases matching TRBD1. CDR3 length: 16 amino acids. Per germline, CDR1 MNHNS and CDR2 SASEGT. Losses at the gene ends were 7 bases for V and 0 bases for J; bases not matched to a gene: 7. The DNA of the CDR3 is TGTGCCAGCACTACCCTGGGACAGGGGGCCTCCTACGAGCAGTACTTC. Translating gives CASTTLGQGASYEQYF.

This clonotype was seen more than once but under ten times. This chain uses TRBV7-3 with TRBJ2-3; TRBD2 matches at 9 bases. CDR3 size: 15 residues. CDR1 SGHTA and CDR2 FQGTGA come from the germline V gene. The J segment lost 2 bases and the V segment lost 8 bases, leaving 8 bases of the junction unmatched. CDR3 nucleotides: TGTGCCAGCGCTGCTAGCGGGGTAATCACAGATACGCAGTATTTT. It specifies CASAASGVITDTQYF.

This clonotype was seen a handful of times. This chain links TRBV27 with TRBJ2-3, with TRBD2 matching over 12 bases. Germline CDR1 reads MNHEY; CDR2 reads SMNVEV (reference sequence). The CDR3 extends over 17 amino acids. With 5 bases clipped from V and 1 base from J, the junction kept 7 bases outside the gene matches. CDR3 in DNA: TGTGCCAGCAGTCCCAAAAGGACTAGCGGGGGCACAGATACGCAGTATTTT. It is translated as CASSPKRTSGGTDTQYF.